Below are 26 T cell receptor beta chains sequenced from a single sample in a study of T-cell memory formation after mild COVID-19. TCRdb passed the 5' RACE reads through MiXCR, listing each CDR3 protein once. The sample shows about 130,000 distinct CDR3 sequences, about 23% of them seen only once. Sequencing used PBMCs or a T cell subset sorted from them (not recorded which). These receptors were collected from an adult woman who had mild COVID-19 (a few samples of this study predate the infection). Cell type and time point are not known.

This clonotype appeared a few times. V and J are TRBV29-1 and TRBJ2-2; D ambiguous. Germline V CDR1 and CDR2: SQVTM, ANQGSEA. The CDR3 runs 13 residues. V shed 4 bases and J shed 2 bases, with 8 bases lying between them. The CDR3 nucleotides read TGCAGCGTTGCTGGACCCAACACCGGGGAGCTGTTTTTT. Encoded protein: CSVAGPNTGELFF.

The chain joins TRBV29-1 to TRBJ1-2; 8 nucleotides match TRBD1. Germline V CDR1 and CDR2: SQVTM, ANQGSEA. V lost 7 bases, J lost 2 bases, and 6 bases stayed unmatched. The CDR3 spans 13 residues. CDR3 amino acids: CSARTGTNYGYTF. In nucleotides, the CDR3 is TGCAGCGCACGGACAGGGACGAACTATGGCTACACCTTC.

This chain uses TRBV7-8 with TRBJ2-3; 7 bases fit TRBD1. V gave up 8 bases and J gave up 1 base; unmatched junction bases: 6. CDR3 length: 14 residues. CDR1 is SGHVS, CDR2 FQNEAQ, per germline. The CDR3 nucleotides are TGTGCCAGCCTCGGACAGGCTCGCACAGATACGCAGTATTTT. It yields the protein CASLGQARTDTQYF.

This clonotype was counted a few times. This rearrangement joins TRBV15 to TRBJ1-2, with D unclear. With 3 bases removed from V and 6 bases from J, the gap between germline ends came to 14 bases. Germline CDR1 LNHNV, CDR2 YYDKDF (reference sequence). CDR3 size: 14 residues. This CDR3 is CATSRYPPVDGYTF. DNA for the CDR3: TGTGCCACCAGCAGGTACCCGCCGGTGGATGGCTACACCTTC.

This clonotype has just a few counts. A read error may produce the germline difference seen at one junction end. The J gene is TRBJ2-7, the V gene TRBV12-3 or TRBV12-4; 8 nucleotides line up with TRBD2. The CDR3 sequence is 13 residues long. CDR3 loop: CASSIAGRYEQYF. DNA of the CDR3: TGTGCCAGCAGTATAGCGGGGAGGTACGAGCAGTACTTC.

Only a few counts were recorded for this clonotype. The rearrangement uses TRBV6-1 and TRBJ1-4; D gene unclear. The CDR3 sequence is 9 residues long. Germline CDR1 and CDR2: MNHNS and SASEGT. V gave up 9 bases and J gave up 13 bases, with 9 bases separating them. The CDR3 here is CASGVRLFF. CDR3 sequence (DNA): TGTGCCAGTGGGGTGCGACTGTTTTTT.

This clonotype was detected only a few times. The chain recombines TRBV20-1 with TRBJ2-7; 9 positions match TRBD1. With V trimmed by 0 bases and J by 6 bases, 9 bases remained unmatched. Germline CDR1 is DFQATT and CDR2 is SNEGSKA (reference sequence). The CDR3 length is 15 residues. This CDR3 reads CSARDGGTGRGEQYF. For the CDR3, the DNA is TGCAGTGCTAGAGACGGGGGGACAGGGAGGGGCGAGCAGTACTTC.

This chain uses TRBV9 with TRBJ2-2, with TRBD2 matching over 12 bases. The CDR3 covers 16 residues. The germline CDR1 and CDR2 sequences are SGDLS and YYNGEE. V lost 2 bases and J lost 5; bases outside the gene matches: 4. CDR3 loop: CASSVLGTSGTGELFF. As DNA, the CDR3 is TGTGCCAGCAGCGTTCTGGGGACTAGCGGGACCGGGGAGCTGTTTTTT.

The chain has TRBV4-1 and TRBJ1-1, with D maybe TRBD1 (6 bases). The CDR3 covers 14 residues. V was cut by 4 bases and J by 1 base, with 10 bases left in between. The germline V gene has CDR1 MGHRA and CDR2 YSYEKL. CDR3 nucleotides: TGCGCCAGCAGCCCGGGACATTGGAACACTGAAGCTTTCTTT. The encoded protein is CASSPGHWNTEAFF.

This clonotype was observed a handful of times. The chain combines TRBV6-6 with TRBJ2-5; 8 bases fit TRBD1. CDR1 is MNHNY, CDR2 SVGAGI, per germline (reference sequence). J was trimmed by 5 bases and V by 0 bases; bases with no gene match: 5. This CDR3 has 15 amino acids. The CDR3 region is CASSYSRQGSETQYF. For the CDR3, the DNA is TGTGCCAGCAGTTACTCGAGACAGGGGAGCGAGACCCAGTACTTC.

The V gene is TRBV29-1, the J gene TRBJ1-1; a possible D gene is TRBD1 (5 bases). Trimming cost V 0 bases and J 0 bases, with 11 bases left between them. CDR1 and CDR2 (germline): SQVTM, ANQGSEA. The CDR3 totals 15 residues. The CDR3 DNA is TGCAGCGTTGAAGATTGGACACCTATGAACACTGAAGCTTTCTTT. Amino acid sequence: CSVEDWTPMNTEAFF.

The chain recombines TRBV9 with TRBJ2-2; 10 bases map to TRBD2. Germline CDR1 is SGDLS and CDR2 is YYNGEE. The CDR3 covers 16 residues. The ends lost 4 bases at V and 1 base at J; junction bases unmatched: 4. The CDR3 is CASSPPSGGNTGELFF. Here the CDR3 DNA reads TGTGCCAGCAGCCCCCCTAGCGGGGGGAACACCGGGGAGCTGTTTTTT.

This chain joins TRBV5-1 and TRBJ2-7; D is ambiguous. Trimming left V 5 bases short and J 3 bases short, with 12 bases between. Germline assignment: CDR1 SGHRS and CDR2 YFSETQ. There are 13 residues in the CDR3. The CDR3 sequence: CASRELTNYEQYF. For the CDR3, the DNA is TGCGCCAGCAGAGAACTTACTAACTACGAGCAGTACTTC.

In this sample, this clonotype turned up once. This chain links TRBV7-9 with TRBJ2-1, with D perhaps given as TRBD1 or TRBD2 (5 bases each). Germline V CDR1 and CDR2: SEHNR, FQNEAQ (reference sequence). V gave up 5 bases and J gave up 4 bases, with 18 bases separating them. This CDR3 comprises 16 residues. The CDR3 DNA reads TGTGCCAGCAGCCCCGGCGAGGGGCCAGGTTACAATGAGCAGTTCTTC. Protein sequence: CASSPGEGPGYNEQFF.

This clonotype has just a few counts. This rearrangement joins TRBV29-1 to TRBJ2-6; weak D call: TRBD1 (6 bases). Trimming stripped 4 bases from V and 0 bases from J, with 10 bases between. There are 15 residues in the CDR3. Germline assignment: CDR1 SQVTM and CDR2 ANQGSEA. In DNA, the CDR3 is TGCAGCGTTGGGGGACATGCCTCTGGGGCCAACGTCCTGACTTTC. Its translation is CSVGGHASGANVLTF.

This clonotype was picked up a small number of times. The chain links TRBV7-9 to TRBJ2-1; maybe TRBD2 (6 bases). The CDR3 is 17 amino acids. Germline CDR1 and CDR2: SEHNR and FQNEAQ (reference sequence). V was shortened by 4 bases and J by 9 bases, with 25 bases between the two germline ends. Written as DNA, the CDR3 is TGTGCCAGCAGCTCCACGAAGGGGCGGGACCCCTGGGGTGAGCAGTTCTTC. Amino acid sequence: CASSSTKGRDPWGEQFF.

This clonotype was found a few times. This chain uses TRBV7-9 with TRBJ2-7, with D uncertain. This CDR3 is built from 11 residues. The germline CDR1 and CDR2 sequences are SEHNR and FQNEAQ (reference sequence). Trimming pared 2 bases from V and 5 bases from J, leaving 4 bases between. DNA for the CDR3: TGTGCCAGCAGCTTACTCGACGAGCAGTACTTC. It yields the protein CASSLLDEQYF. Full variable domain (outside the CDR3, taken from reference TRBV7-9 and TRBJ2-7): DTGVSQNPRHKITKRGQNVTFRCDPISEHNRLYWYRQTLGQGPEFLTYFQNEAQLEKSRLLSDRFSAERPKGSFSTLEIQRTEQGDSAMYLCASSLLDEQYFGPGTRLTVT.

The chain employs TRBV15 and TRBJ1-1; D gene unclear. This CDR3 has 14 amino acids. Trimming cost V 1 base and J 3 bases, with 9 bases left between them. The V gene's germline CDR1 is LNHNV and CDR2 YYDKDF (reference sequence). The CDR3 sequence: CATSRGGTHTEAFF. The DNA for the CDR3 is TGTGCCACCAGCAGAGGAGGAACCCACACTGAAGCTTTCTTT.

This clonotype has more than one count but fewer than ten. J is TRBJ2-7 and V is TRBV4-1; D is ambiguous. V shed 1 base and J shed 0 bases, with 13 bases lying between them. This CDR3 contains 16 residues. CDR1 MGHRA and CDR2 YSYEKL come from the germline V gene. This chain's CDR3 is CASSQAVGSFSYEQYF. The CDR3 region has the DNA TGCGCCAGCAGCCAAGCTGTCGGCAGCTTCTCCTACGAGCAGTACTTC.

This clonotype has a handful of counts. V is TRBV9 and J is TRBJ2-3, with 11 positions matching TRBD2. The CDR3 is made up of 16 amino acids. Losses at the gene ends were 8 bases for V and 0 bases for J; bases not matched to a gene: 8. Germline CDR1 reads SGDLS; CDR2 reads YYNGEE. The CDR3 DNA reads TGTGCCAGTACTAGCGGGGGTGACCCTAGCACAGATACGCAGTATTTT. The encoded protein is CASTSGGDPSTDTQYF.

This clonotype has just a few counts. The chain is built from TRBV9 and TRBJ1-6; D is undetermined. V was shortened by 2 bases and J by 7 bases, with 10 bases between the two germline ends. This CDR3 contains 14 residues. Looked up from germline, CDR1 is SGDLS and CDR2 is YYNGEE. The CDR3 coding sequence is TGTGCCAGCAGCGTCGACAACCAAAATTCACCCCTCCACTTT. Translating it yields CASSVDNQNSPLHF.

Only a few counts were recorded for this clonotype. This chain joins TRBV6-2 or TRBV6-3 and TRBJ1-3, with D hard to call. The CDR3 loop spans 18 amino acids. Germline V gives CDR1 MNHEY, CDR2 SVGEGT. V was pared by 8 bases and J by 0 bases, with 23 bases between. Here the CDR3 reads CASQWWRFTPDSGNTIYF. In DNA, the CDR3 is TGTGCCAGCCAATGGTGGCGTTTCACCCCGGACTCTGGAAACACCATATATTTT.

The gene calls are TRBV7-9 and TRBJ1-2, with TRBD1 identical over 9 bases. CDR3 length equals 14 residues. Germline trimming cut 4 bases from V and 3 bases from J; bases unmatched to any gene: 3. CDR1 and CDR2 (germline): SEHNR, FQNEAQ (reference sequence). CDR3 DNA sequence: TGTGCCAGCAGCTCCGGACAGGGGCACTATGGCTACACCTTC. Translation: CASSSGQGHYGYTF. Based on the CDR3 plus reference TRBV7-9 and TRBJ1-2, the full variable domain is DTGVSQNPRHKITKRGQNVTFRCDPISEHNRLYWYRQTLGQGPEFLTYFQNEAQLEKSRLLSDRFSAERPKGSFSTLEIQRTEQGDSAMYLCASSSGQGHYGYTFGSGTRLTVV.

This clonotype was recorded a few times. In nucleotides, the CDR3 is TGTGCCAGCAGCTTTGTAGCGAATGAGCAGTTCTTC. It codes for CASSFVANEQFF. The chain joins TRBV7-6 to TRBJ2-1; D may be TRBD2 (5 bases). The CDR3 spans 12 residues. The V and J ends lost 3 bases and 7 bases respectively, with 7 bases between them. Germline CDR1 reads SGHVS; CDR2 reads FNYEAQ.

The rearrangement uses TRBV4-1 and TRBJ1-5, with unresolved D. The V and J ends lost 1 base and 2 bases respectively, with 12 bases between them. Germline V gene sequence: CDR1 MGHRA, CDR2 YSYEKL. CDR3 length equals 16 residues. The CDR3 spells CASSQGAGAGNQPQHF. The DNA for the CDR3 is TGCGCCAGCAGCCAAGGTGCCGGAGCGGGCAATCAGCCCCAGCATTTT.

CDR3 in DNA: TGTGCCAGCAGCTTGGAGGGACAGGGCTCCGGGGGGCAGTTCTTC. Its protein is CASSLEGQGSGGQFF. The J gene is TRBJ2-1, the V gene TRBV5-5; the match to TRBD1 covers 9 bases. V gave up 0 bases and J gave up 12 bases; unmatched junction bases: 10. Germline-derived CDR1 and CDR2 are SGHKS and YYEKEE (reference sequence). This CDR3 is 15 amino acids long.